This T cell receptor (beta chain) was identified in a study of blood T cell repertoires in COVID-19. Clones were read by immunoSEQ multiplex PCR, and TCRdb kept only the in-frame ones, dropping some. Of tens of thousands of clones listed, less than 80% are singletons. The V segment lost 3 bases and the J segment 4 bases; nucleotides outside the gene matches: 4. Germline-derived CDR1 and CDR2 are SGDLS and YYNGEE. The CDR3 extends over 14 amino acids. The sequence was collected from a woman between 50 and 59 years old with acute or convalescent COVID-19. Sequencing was done on a sample of peripheral blood. The V gene is TRBV9, the J gene TRBJ2-7; 10 positions match TRBD1. The CDR3 sequence is CASSGDRGSYEQYF. In DNA, the CDR3 is TGTGCCAGCAGCGGGGACAGGGGATCTTACGAGCAGTACTTC.